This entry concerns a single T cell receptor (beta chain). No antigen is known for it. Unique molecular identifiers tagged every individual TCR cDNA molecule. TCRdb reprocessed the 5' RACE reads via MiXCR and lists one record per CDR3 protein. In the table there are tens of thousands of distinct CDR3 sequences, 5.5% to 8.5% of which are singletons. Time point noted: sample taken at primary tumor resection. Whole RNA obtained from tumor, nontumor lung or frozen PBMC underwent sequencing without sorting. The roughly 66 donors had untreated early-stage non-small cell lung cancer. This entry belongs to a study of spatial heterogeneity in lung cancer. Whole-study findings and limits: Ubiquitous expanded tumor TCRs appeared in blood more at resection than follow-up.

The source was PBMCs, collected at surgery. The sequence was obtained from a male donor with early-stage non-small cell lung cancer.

CDR3 protein: CATSRDMGIDYGYTF. CDR3 sequence (DNA): TGTGCCACCAGCAGAGATATGGGGATTGACTATGGCTACACCTTC. The chain recombines TRBV15 with TRBJ1-2; D remains ambiguous. With 0 bases removed from V and 3 bases from J, the gap between germline ends came to 11 bases. The CDR3 loop spans 15 amino acids. Per germline, CDR1 LNHNV and CDR2 YYDKDF (reference sequence).